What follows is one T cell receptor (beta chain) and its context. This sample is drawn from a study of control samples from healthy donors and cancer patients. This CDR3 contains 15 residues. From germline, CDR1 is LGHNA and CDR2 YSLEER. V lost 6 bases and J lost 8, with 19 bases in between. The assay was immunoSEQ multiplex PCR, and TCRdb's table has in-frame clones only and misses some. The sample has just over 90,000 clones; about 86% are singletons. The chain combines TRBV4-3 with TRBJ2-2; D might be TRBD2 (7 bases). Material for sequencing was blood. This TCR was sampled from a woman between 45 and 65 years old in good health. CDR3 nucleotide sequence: TGCGCCAGCAGTCCGGTAGGGGGAGGGCCAGGGGAGCTGTTTTTT. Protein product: CASSPVGGGPGELFF.